This T cell receptor (beta chain) was sequenced in a study of blood T cell repertoires in COVID-19. Across the whole study: Researchers got acute and convalescent COVID-19 samples from the United States, Italy and Spain.

Libraries were prepared by immunoSEQ multiplex PCR; TCRdb keeps only in-frame clonotypes and omits some of them. The table has more than 55,000 clones, around 90% seen once; the top ten hold around a sixth. The CDR3 loop spans 14 amino acids. Trimming at V came to 4 bases and at J to 3 bases, leaving 4 bases not matched to a gene. Germline V gene lookup returns CDR1 SQVTM and CDR2 ANQGSEA. The specimen sequenced was peripheral blood. This TCR came from a man aged 80 or over with acute or convalescent COVID-19. V usage is TRBV29-1 and J usage is TRBJ1-5, with 9 bases lining up with TRBD1. As DNA, the CDR3 is TGCAGCGTTGGGACAGGGGAGGACAATCAGCCCCAGCATTTT. This translates into CSVGTGEDNQPQHF.